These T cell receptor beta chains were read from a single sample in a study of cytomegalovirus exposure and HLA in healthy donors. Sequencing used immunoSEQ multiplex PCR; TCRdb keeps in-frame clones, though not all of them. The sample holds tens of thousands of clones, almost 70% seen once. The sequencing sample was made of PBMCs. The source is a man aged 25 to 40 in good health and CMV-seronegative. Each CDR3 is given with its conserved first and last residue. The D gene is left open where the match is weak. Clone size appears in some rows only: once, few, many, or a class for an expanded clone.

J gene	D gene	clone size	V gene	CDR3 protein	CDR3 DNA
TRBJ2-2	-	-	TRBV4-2	CASSQVASAPTGELFF	TGTGCCAGCAGCCAAGTGGCTAGCGCTCCCACCGGGGAGCTGTTTTTT
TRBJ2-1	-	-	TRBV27	CVREGVYSYNEQFF	TGTGTCCGAGAGGGGGTCTACTCCTACAATGAGCAGTTCTTC
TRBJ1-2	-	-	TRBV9	CASSGRPRGTNYGYTF	TGTGCCAGCAGCGGAAGGCCGCGGGGGACTAACTATGGCTACACCTTC
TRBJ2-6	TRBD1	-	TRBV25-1	CASIGTDGANVLTF	TGTGCCAGCATTGGGACAGACGGGGCCAACGTCCTGACTTTC
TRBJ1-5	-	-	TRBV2	CASIRPTGSNQPQHF	TGTGCCAGCATCCGCCCGACAGGTAGCAATCAGCCCCAGCATTTT
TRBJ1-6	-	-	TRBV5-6	CASSSRDSNSPLHF	TGTGCCAGCAGCTCCCGGGACTCCAATTCACCCCTCCACTTT
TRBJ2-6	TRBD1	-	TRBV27	CASSLTPGQGLSGANVLTF	TGTGCCAGCAGTCTAACGCCCGGACAGGGCCTATCTGGGGCCAACGTCCTGACTTTC
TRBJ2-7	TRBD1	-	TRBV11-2	CASSLDRGPEQYF	TGTGCCAGCAGCCTGGACAGGGGGCCCGAGCAGTACTTC
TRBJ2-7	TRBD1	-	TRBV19	CASSNPTGDEQYF	TGTGCCAGTAGTAACCCTACAGGGGACGAGCAGTACTTC
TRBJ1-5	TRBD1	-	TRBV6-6	CASRDGQGINQPQHF	TGTGCCAGCCGAGACGGACAGGGGATCAATCAGCCCCAGCATTTT
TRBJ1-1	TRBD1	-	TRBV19	CASSDRAEAFF	TGTGCCAGTAGTGACAGGGCTGAAGCTTTCTTT
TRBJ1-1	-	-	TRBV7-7	CASSRTLNTEAFF	TGTGCTAGCAGCCGAACATTGAACACTGAAGCTTTCTTT
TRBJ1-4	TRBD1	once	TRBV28	CATRDRENEKLFF	TGTGCCACCAGGGACAGGGAGAATGAAAAACTGTTTTTT
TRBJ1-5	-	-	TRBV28	CASSLRGQPQHF	TGTGCCAGCAGTTTGCGCGGTCAGCCCCAGCATTTT
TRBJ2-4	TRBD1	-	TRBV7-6	CASSTGGNIQYF	TGTGCCAGCAGTACAGGGGGAAACATTCAGTACTTC
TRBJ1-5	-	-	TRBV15	CATTSGLDSDQPQHF	TGTGCCACCACATCGGGACTTGACTCGGATCAGCCCCAGCATTTT
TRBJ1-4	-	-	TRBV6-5	CASSSGRTGGKLFF	TGTGCCAGCAGTTCCGGACGGACCGGAGGAAAACTGTTTTTT
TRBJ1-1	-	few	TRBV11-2	CASSRTGARGSEAFF	TGTGCCAGCAGCCGCACCGGGGCCAGGGGCTCTGAAGCTTTCTTT
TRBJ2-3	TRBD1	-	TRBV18	CASSPSDRGTDTQYF	TGTGCCAGCTCACCCTCGGACAGGGGAACAGATACGCAGTATTTT
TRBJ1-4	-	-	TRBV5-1	CASSPEGRREKLFF	TGCGCCAGCAGCCCCGAAGGGAGGCGGGAAAAACTGTTTTTT
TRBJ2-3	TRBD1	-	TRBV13	CASSFGQGTDTQYF	TGTGCCAGCAGCTTTGGACAGGGTACAGATACGCAGTATTTT
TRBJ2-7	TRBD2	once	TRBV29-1	CSAPSGRAPYEQYF	TGCAGCGCCCCTAGCGGGAGAGCACCCTACGAGCAGTACTTC
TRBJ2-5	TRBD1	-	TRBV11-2	CASSLGGAGGERETQYF	TGTGCCAGCAGCTTAGGGGGGGCAGGGGGCGAGAGGGAGACCCAGTACTTC
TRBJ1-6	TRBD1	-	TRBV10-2	CASSAGQNSPLHF	TGCGCCAGCAGCGCGGGACAGAATTCACCCCTCCACTTT
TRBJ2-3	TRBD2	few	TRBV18	CASSPSGRGTDTQYF	TGTGCCAGCTCACCTAGCGGGAGGGGGACAGATACGCAGTATTTT
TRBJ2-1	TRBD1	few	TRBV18	CASKRQGNDNEQFF	TGTGCCAGCAAAAGACAGGGTAATGACAATGAGCAGTTCTTC
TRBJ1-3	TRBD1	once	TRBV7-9	CASSIYRDRGSGNTIYF	TGTGCCAGCAGCATATACCGGGACAGGGGATCTGGAAACACCATATATTTT
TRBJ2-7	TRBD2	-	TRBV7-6	CASSWGGVDSYEQYF	TGTGCCAGCAGCTGGGGGGGAGTTGATTCCTACGAGCAGTACTTC
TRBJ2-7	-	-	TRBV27	CASWGVRQPLEQYF	TGTGCCAGCTGGGGCGTGAGACAGCCCTTGGAGCAGTACTTC
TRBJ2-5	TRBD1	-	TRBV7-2	CASSLQDRGKTQYF	TGTGCCAGCAGCTTACAGGACAGGGGAAAGACCCAGTACTTC
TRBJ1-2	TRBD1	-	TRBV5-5	CASSRDRGNYGYTF	TGTGCCAGCAGCAGGGACAGGGGTAACTATGGCTACACCTTC
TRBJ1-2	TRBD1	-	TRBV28	CASSRAGGSYGYTF	TGTGCCAGCTCGCGCGCAGGGGGCTCCTATGGCTACACCTTC
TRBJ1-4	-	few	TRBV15	CATSRDLARKLFF	TGTGCCACCAGCAGAGATTTAGCCAGAAAACTGTTTTTT
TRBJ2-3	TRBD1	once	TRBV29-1	CSGRGQGVSTDTQYF	TGCAGCGGTCGGGGACAGGGGGTATCCACAGATACGCAGTATTTT
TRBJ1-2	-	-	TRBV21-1	CASSKEWQGSMVGYTF	TGTGCCAGCAGCAAAGAGTGGCAGGGGTCTATGGTGGGCTACACCTTC
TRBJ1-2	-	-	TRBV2	CASSDLDSIKGYTF	TGTGCCAGCAGTGATTTAGACAGTATAAAAGGCTACACCTTC
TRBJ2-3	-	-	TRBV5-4	CASSFGGSGTDTQYF	TGTGCCAGCAGCTTCGGCGGATCGGGCACAGATACGCAGTATTTT
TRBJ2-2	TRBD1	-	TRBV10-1	CASSVGQVNTGELFF	TGCGCCAGCAGTGTTGGACAGGTGAACACCGGGGAGCTGTTTTTT
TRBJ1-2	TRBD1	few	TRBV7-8	CASSLDSWGQHDGYTF	TGTGCCAGCAGCTTAGACTCTTGGGGACAGCACGATGGCTACACCTTC
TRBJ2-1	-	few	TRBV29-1	CSVFAGTFGLNEQFF	TGCAGCGTGTTCGCCGGGACATTTGGTCTCAATGAGCAGTTCTTC
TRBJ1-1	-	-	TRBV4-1	CASSAGPRGGMNTEAFF	TGCGCCAGCAGCGCCGGCCCCCGGGGGGGGATGAACACTGAAGCTTTCTTT
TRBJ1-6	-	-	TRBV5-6	CASSLGRFRKNNSPLHF	TGTGCCAGCAGCTTGGGGCGGTTCCGCAAAAATAATTCACCCCTCCACTTT
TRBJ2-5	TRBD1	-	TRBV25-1	CASSGYRGQETQYF	TGTGCCAGCAGTGGTTACAGGGGGCAAGAGACCCAGTACTTC
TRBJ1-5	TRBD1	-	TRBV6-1	CASSERRTGRGQPQHF	TGTGCCAGCAGCGAAAGGCGGACAGGAAGAGGACAGCCCCAGCATTTT
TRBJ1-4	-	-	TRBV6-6	CASSYPGEKLFF	TGTGCCAGCAGTTACCCGGGGGAAAAACTGTTTTTT
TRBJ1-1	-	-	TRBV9	CASSVVGGSGTEAFF	TGTGCCAGCAGCGTAGTGGGGGGAAGTGGAACTGAAGCTTTCTTT
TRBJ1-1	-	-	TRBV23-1	CASSQWAVTNTEAFF	TGCGCCAGCAGTCAATGGGCAGTGACAAACACTGAAGCTTTCTTT
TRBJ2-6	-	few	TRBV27	CASSSLTGANVLTF	TGTGCCAGCAGTTCCTTAACTGGGGCCAACGTCCTGACTTTC
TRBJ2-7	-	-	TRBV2	CASSDRLPGAEQYF	TGTGCCAGCTCAGATAGGCTTCCAGGGGCCGAGCAGTACTTC
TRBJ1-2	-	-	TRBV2	CASRDGQQAGYTF	TGTGCCAGCAGAGATGGACAGCAGGCTGGCTACACCTTC
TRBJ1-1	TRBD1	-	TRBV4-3	CASSQDRNRGAFF	TGCGCCAGCAGCCAAGATCGTAACAGGGGAGCTTTCTTT
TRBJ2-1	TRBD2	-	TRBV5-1	CASSLGGRTVNEQFF	TGCGCCAGCAGCTTGGGCGGGAGGACGGTCAATGAGCAGTTCTTC
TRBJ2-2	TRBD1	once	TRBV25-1	CASSGYRGSATGELFF	TGTGCCAGCAGTGGATACAGGGGGTCTGCCACCGGGGAGCTGTTTTTT
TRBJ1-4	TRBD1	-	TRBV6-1	CASRRGTGGYEKLFF	TGTGCCAGCAGAAGAGGGACAGGCGGCTATGAAAAACTGTTTTTT
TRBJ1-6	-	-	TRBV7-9	CASSPEREGDTLHF	TGTGCCAGCAGCCCGGAAAGGGAAGGGGACACCCTCCACTTT